The clone carrying this TCR beta chain was seen many times. This CDR3 contains 13 residues. The V end was cut by 3 bases, the J end by 4 bases, with 7 bases between. RNA transcripts gave rise to amplified TCR beta CDR3 regions. First-round RT-PCR targeting the TCR CDR3 was performed with the HTBI primer set. TCRdb analysed the multiplex PCR reads with MiXCR anew, one entry per CDR3 protein. This table holds 340,000 or so distinct CDR3 sequences, roughly 18% found once. These data belong to a study of T cells in Graves' hyperthyroidism and ophthalmopathy. V is TRBV12-3 or TRBV12-4 and J is TRBJ1-3; D is unclear. Sequencing was performed on blood. The TCR sequence derives from a woman in her forties or fifties with Graves' hyperthyroidism. CDR3 DNA: TGTGCCAGCAGTTTTCCGGGAGGAAACACCATATATTTT. Protein sequence: CASSFPGGNTIYF.